The 30 T cell receptor beta chains below all came from one sample that was sequenced in a study of T-cell reconstitution after alpha-beta-depleted transplantation in children. Unique molecular identifiers featured in how the TCRbeta library was prepared. TCRdb re-called the PCR reads with MiXCR, one entry per CDR3 protein. The data contain about 200,000 distinct CDR3 sequences, approximately 14% of them singletons. The sample was PBMCs from the stem cell graft donor, taken from the stem cell graft. These receptors all stem from a human donor who donated a stem cell graft to a child with acute lymphoblastic leukemia.

In this sample, this clonotype turned up many times. The V and J genes are TRBV28 and TRBJ2-1, with D perhaps TRBD2 (7 bases). The germline V gene encodes CDR1 MDHEN and CDR2 SYDVKM. Trimming pared 8 bases from V and 5 bases from J, leaving 19 bases between. CDR3 length equals 15 residues. The CDR3 spells CASALKGGLHNEQFF. CDR3 DNA: TGTGCCAGCGCTCTGAAGGGGGGGCTACACAATGAGCAGTTCTTC. The full variable domain, completed using reference TRBV28 and TRBJ2-1, is DVKVTQSSRYLVKRTGEKVFLECVQDMDHENMFWYRQDPGLGLRLIYFSYDVKMKEKGDIPEGYSVSREKKERFSLILESASTNQTSMYLCASALKGGLHNEQFFGPGTRLTVL.

V and J are TRBV11-3 and TRBJ2-7; TRBD2 is a possible D gene (6 bases). The germline V gene has CDR1 SGHNT and CDR2 YENEEA. Trimming shortened V by 3 bases and J by 3 bases, and 15 bases separated the two germline ends. The CDR3 has 15 amino acids. The CDR3 region has the DNA TGTGCCAGCAGCTTGGGGGGTAACGATGTCTACGAGCAGTACTTC. Translated, it gives CASSLGGNDVYEQYF.

This clonotype was counted only a few times. The V call is TRBV18, the J call TRBJ2-2; no firm D call. Trimming left V 4 bases short and J 0 bases short, with 3 bases between. The CDR3 spans 13 residues. Germline V gene lookup returns CDR1 KGHSH and CDR2 LQKENI. CDR3 sequence reads: CASSQANTGELFF. CDR3 bases: TGTGCCAGCTCACAAGCGAACACCGGGGAGCTGTTTTTT.

At least ten counts were recorded for this clonotype. The CDR3 nucleotides are TGTGCCATCAGTGAAGGAGGGAGCAATCAGCCCCAGCATTTT. Its protein is CAISEGGSNQPQHF. This sequence joins TRBV10-3 and TRBJ1-5; the D is unclear. Trimming shortened V by 3 bases and J by 1 base, and 7 bases separated the two germline ends. The length of the CDR3 is 14 residues. Germline CDR1 ENHRY, CDR2 SYGVKD.

The chain is built from TRBV27 and TRBJ2-1; 11 bases align to TRBD2. Trimming removed 8 bases from V and 9 bases from J; junction bases left unmatched: 9. This CDR3 is built from 14 residues. CDR1 MNHEY and CDR2 SMNVEV come from the germline V gene (reference sequence). The CDR3, as DNA: TGTGCCAGCTCATTTAGCGGGAGGGCGCGTGAGCAGTTCTTC. Amino acid sequence: CASSFSGRAREQFF.

This clonotype was seen many times. The rearrangement uses TRBV5-5 and TRBJ2-3; D gene uncertain. Germline V CDR1 and CDR2: SGHKS, YYEKEE (reference sequence). The CDR3 has 14 amino acids. V lost 2 bases and J 4 bases, leaving 11 bases between the germline ends. The CDR3 sequence is CASSFPLRPDTQYF. The CDR3 nucleotides read TGTGCCAGCAGCTTTCCCCTACGACCAGATACGCAGTATTTT. Drawing the rest from reference TRBV5-5 and TRBJ2-3, the complete variable domain is DAGVTQSPTHLIKTRGQQVTLRCSPISGHKSVSWYQQVLGQGPQFIFQYYEKEERGRGNFPDRFSARQFPNYSSELNVNALLLGDSALYLCASSFPLRPDTQYFGPGTRLTVL.

The chain is built from TRBV20-1 and TRBJ2-1; TRBD2 matches at 9 bases. The CDR3 sequence is 15 residues long. The V segment lost 1 base and the J segment 7 bases; nucleotides outside the gene matches: 8. Germline V lookup: CDR1 DFQATT, CDR2 SNEGSKA (reference sequence). The chain's CDR3 is CSARGGLAGINEQFF. CDR3 in DNA: TGCAGTGCTAGAGGTGGGCTAGCGGGAATTAATGAGCAGTTCTTC.

This clonotype was seen many times. The chain couples TRBV9 to TRBJ1-2; D not certain. CDR1 and CDR2 (germline): SGDLS, YYNGEE. The CDR3 runs to 12 residues. The V and J ends lost 4 bases and 9 bases respectively, with 13 bases between them. This chain's CDR3 is CASSPPRSSYTF. CDR3 nucleotides: TGTGCCAGCAGCCCCCCCCGGTCGAGCTACACCTTC.

This clonotype came up many times. The V and J genes are TRBV20-1 and TRBJ2-1; D is uncertain. Germline V lookup: CDR1 DFQATT, CDR2 SNEGSKA (reference sequence). The CDR3 has 15 amino acids. V was cut by 7 bases and J by 3 bases, with 19 bases left in between. CDR3 residues: CSVSGYRNFYNEQFF. In DNA form, the CDR3 reads TGCAGTGTGTCCGGGTACCGGAACTTCTACAATGAGCAGTTCTTC.

The chain joins TRBV6-1 to TRBJ1-1; TRBD1 might be the D (6 bases). The V end lost 6 bases, the J end lost 1 base, and 15 bases lay between the germline ends. The CDR3 covers 15 residues. Germline CDR1 is MNHNS and CDR2 is SASEGT. The DNA for the CDR3 is TGTGCCAGCAGCTCGGTGGGGACACAGAACACTGAAGCTTTCTTT. Encoded protein: CASSSVGTQNTEAFF.

This clonotype occurred many times. The chain has TRBV10-3 and TRBJ2-7; 12 positions match TRBD2. Germline V gene sequence: CDR1 ENHRY, CDR2 SYGVKD. After removal of 6 bases from V and 7 bases from J, the junction contained 13 bases not matched to a gene. This CDR3 region has 16 residues. This CDR3 is CAISEAGLAGRGEQYF. The CDR3 DNA sequence: TGTGCCATCAGCGAGGCAGGACTAGCGGGAAGGGGGGAGCAGTACTTC.

The V gene is TRBV11-3, the J gene TRBJ2-5; 8 nucleotides agree with TRBD1. Germline CDR1 SGHNT, CDR2 YENEEA. The CDR3 length is 15 residues. The V and J ends lost 8 bases and 7 bases, in that order; junction bases with no gene match: 15. This CDR3 is CASRHGQGTVGTQYF. The DNA for the CDR3 is TGTGCCAGCCGTCACGGACAGGGTACGGTGGGGACCCAGTACTTC.

Ten or more counts support this clonotype. This sequence joins TRBV10-3 and TRBJ1-2; weak D call: TRBD1 (5 bases). V was cut by 6 bases and J by 3 bases, with 11 bases left in between. The CDR3 spans 13 residues. CDR1 and CDR2 (germline): ENHRY, SYGVKD. This CDR3 reads CAISNGADYGYTF. Written as DNA, the CDR3 is TGTGCCATCAGCAACGGGGCTGACTATGGCTACACCTTC.

The table lists this clonotype with a few counts. This chain links TRBV5-1 with TRBJ2-2; D possibly corresponds to TRBD1 (6 bases). Germline V lookup: CDR1 SGHRS, CDR2 YFSETQ. This CDR3 is built from 15 residues. Trimming shortened V by 2 bases and J by 1 base, and 9 bases separated the two germline ends. DNA for the CDR3: TGCGCCAGCAGCTTCCAGGGGATGAACACCGGGGAGCTGTTTTTT. It yields the protein CASSFQGMNTGELFF.

This clonotype counts as medium-sized (0.01 to 0.1%). The J gene is TRBJ2-3, the V gene TRBV29-1; 7 nucleotides match TRBD2. Per the germline V gene, CDR1 is SQVTM and CDR2 is ANQGSEA. V gave up 6 bases and J gave up 0 bases; unmatched junction bases: 3. This CDR3 comprises 13 residues. This CDR3 reads CSVGDYSTDTQYF. Written as DNA, the CDR3 is TGCAGCGTGGGGGACTACAGCACAGATACGCAGTATTTT.

Ten or more counts support this clonotype. V and J are TRBV20-1 and TRBJ2-5, with D unresolved. Trimming shortened V by 5 bases and J by 4 bases, and 14 bases separated the two germline ends. Germline values: CDR1 DFQATT, CDR2 SNEGSKA (reference sequence). CDR3 length: 13 residues. This CDR3 is CSAQVPSPETQYF. The CDR3 coding sequence is TGCAGTGCTCAGGTTCCCAGCCCAGAGACCCAGTACTTC.

This clonotype has at least ten counts. Here the CDR3 reads CSAVAGGSTDTQYF. CDR3 nucleotides: TGCAGTGCTGTAGCGGGAGGGAGCACAGATACGCAGTATTTT. V usage is TRBV20-1 and J usage is TRBJ2-3, with 11 bases fitting TRBD2. This CDR3 is 14 amino acids long. Germline assignment: CDR1 DFQATT and CDR2 SNEGSKA (reference sequence). V dropped 5 bases and J dropped 0; count of bases not matched to a gene: 1.

This clonotype was seen at least ten times. The chain combines TRBV12-3 or TRBV12-4 with TRBJ2-4; no reliable D call. This CDR3 contains 11 residues. V lost 6 bases, J lost 7 bases, and 7 bases lay in between. For the CDR3, the DNA is TGTGCCAGCAGGGATGAGAACATTCAGTACTTC. Protein sequence: CASRDENIQYF.

This clonotype turned up a few times. V gene TRBV6-5 combines with J gene TRBJ2-5, with 10 bases fitting TRBD2. Germline V lookup: CDR1 MNHEY, CDR2 SVGAGI. The CDR3 extends over 15 amino acids. With 0 bases clipped from V and 2 bases from J, the junction kept 0 bases outside the gene matches. DNA for the CDR3: TGTGCCAGCAGTTACTCGACTAGCGGGCAAGAGACCCAGTACTTC. As protein: CASSYSTSGQETQYF.

The V gene is TRBV7-6, the J gene TRBJ2-3, with D uncertain. CDR3 length equals 12 residues. Germline V gives CDR1 SGHVS, CDR2 FNYEAQ. V gave up 2 bases and J gave up 5 bases, with 5 bases separating them. Here the CDR3 reads CASSLLIDTQYF. The CDR3 DNA is TGTGCCAGCAGCTTACTTATAGATACGCAGTATTTT.

This clonotype was observed at least ten times. CDR3 protein: CSASPGILSYTF. Written as DNA, the CDR3 is TGCAGTGCTAGCCCCGGGATTCTCAGCTACACCTTC. The rearrangement uses TRBV20-1 and TRBJ1-2; D ambiguous. Per the germline V gene, CDR1 is DFQATT and CDR2 is SNEGSKA (reference sequence). CDR3 length: 12 amino acids. V gave up 3 bases and J gave up 9 bases, with 14 bases separating them.

This clonotype has ten or more counts. This chain links TRBV10-3 with TRBJ2-3; 9 nucleotides agree with TRBD2. The length of the CDR3 is 15 residues. V trimming: 3 bases; J trimming: 5 bases; junction bases outside the gene matches: 6. Per germline, CDR1 ENHRY and CDR2 SYGVKD. The CDR3 sequence is CAISDLAGVVDTQYF. The CDR3 DNA reads TGTGCCATCAGTGACTTAGCGGGAGTGGTAGATACGCAGTATTTT.

The J gene is TRBJ1-1, the V gene TRBV30, with 7 bases lining up with TRBD1. Germline loops: CDR1 GTSNPN, CDR2 SVGIG (reference sequence). This CDR3 spans 14 amino acids. The J segment lost 1 base and the V segment lost 2 bases, leaving 4 bases of the junction unmatched. The CDR3 nucleotides read TGTGCCTGGAGTTACGGGACAGAGAACACTGAAGCTTTCTTT. Translated: CAWSYGTENTEAFF.

This clonotype showed up many times. The rearrangement joins TRBV28 to TRBJ2-2; D may be TRBD2 (5 bases). The CDR3 is 15 amino acids. Germline lookup yields CDR1 MDHEN and CDR2 SYDVKM. The V and J ends lost 7 bases and 4 bases respectively, with 16 bases between them. CDR3 sequence: CASTPRRSGTGELFF. In DNA form, the CDR3 reads TGTGCCAGCACCCCACGGAGGTCGGGCACCGGGGAGCTGTTTTTT.

At least ten counts were recorded for this clonotype. This rearrangement joins TRBV20-1 to TRBJ2-3; D is ambiguous. CDR1 and CDR2 from the germline V gene are DFQATT and SNEGSKA (reference sequence). The length of the CDR3 is 15 residues. V lost 6 bases and J 2 bases, leaving 18 bases between the germline ends. The CDR3 loop is CSAPNGGQNTDTQYF. The DNA of the CDR3 is TGCAGTGCCCCCAACGGTGGTCAGAACACAGATACGCAGTATTTT.

The gene calls are TRBV20-1 and TRBJ1-1; possible D gene TRBD1, 6 bases. V lost 0 bases, J lost 5 bases, and 16 bases lay in between. Looked up from germline, CDR1 is DFQATT and CDR2 is SNEGSKA (reference sequence). The CDR3 is made up of 15 amino acids. In DNA form, the CDR3 reads TGCAGTGCTAGAGATTATGGACAGATAGTGACTGAAGCTTTCTTT. Protein product: CSARDYGQIVTEAFF.

This clonotype was observed many times. This chain joins TRBV20-1 and TRBJ2-4; the D gene is possibly TRBD1 (6 bases). This CDR3 is built from 13 residues. V was shortened by 6 bases and J by 0 bases, with 9 bases between the two germline ends. Germline lookup yields CDR1 DFQATT and CDR2 SNEGSKA (reference sequence). The CDR3 protein is CSAPGAAKNIQYF. CDR3 DNA sequence: TGCAGTGCCCCAGGGGCAGCCAAAAACATTCAGTACTTC.

The rearrangement joins TRBV30 to TRBJ1-1; D is ambiguous. CDR3 length: 12 residues. The germline V and J ends were trimmed by 3 bases and 1 base, with 6 bases remaining between them. The V gene's germline CDR1 is GTSNPN and CDR2 SVGIG (reference sequence). Here the CDR3 DNA reads TGTGCCTGGAGATTCCAGAACACTGAAGCTTTCTTT. This encodes CAWRFQNTEAFF.

As regards this clonotype: The junction and the germline gene differ at one end; a read error may be behind it. The rearrangement links TRBV5-1 to TRBJ2-1; maybe TRBD1 (5 bases). Germline lookup yields CDR1 SGHRS and CDR2 YFSETQ. The CDR3 spans 12 residues. DNA of the CDR3: TGCGCCAGCGGCTTGGACAACAATGAGCAGTTCTTC. It specifies CASGLDNNEQFF.

This clonotype has at least ten counts. The V call is TRBV20-1, the J call TRBJ2-7; TRBD1 agrees at 8 bases. The junction had 16 bases not matched to a gene; V was cut back by 3 bases and J by 0 bases. From germline, CDR1 is DFQATT and CDR2 SNEGSKA (reference sequence). The CDR3 extends over 18 amino acids. Here the CDR3 reads CSARGRDRRSLGSYEQYF. CDR3 nucleotide sequence: TGCAGTGCTAGGGGCCGGGACAGGCGGTCCCTAGGCTCCTACGAGCAGTACTTC.